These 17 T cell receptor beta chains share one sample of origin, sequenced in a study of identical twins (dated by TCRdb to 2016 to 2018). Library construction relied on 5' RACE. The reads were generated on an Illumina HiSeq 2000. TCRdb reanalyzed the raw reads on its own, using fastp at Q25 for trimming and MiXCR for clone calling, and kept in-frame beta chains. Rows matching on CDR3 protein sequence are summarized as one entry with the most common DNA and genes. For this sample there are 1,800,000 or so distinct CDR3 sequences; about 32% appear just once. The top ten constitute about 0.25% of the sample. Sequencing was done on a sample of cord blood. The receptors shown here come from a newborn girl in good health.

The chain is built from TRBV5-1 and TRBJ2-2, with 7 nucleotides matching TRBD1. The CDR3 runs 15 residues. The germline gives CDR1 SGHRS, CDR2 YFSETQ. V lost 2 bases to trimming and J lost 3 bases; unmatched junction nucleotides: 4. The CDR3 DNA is TGCGCCAGCAGCTTTCAGGGGGAAGACACCGGGGAGCTGTTTTTT. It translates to CASSFQGEDTGELFF.

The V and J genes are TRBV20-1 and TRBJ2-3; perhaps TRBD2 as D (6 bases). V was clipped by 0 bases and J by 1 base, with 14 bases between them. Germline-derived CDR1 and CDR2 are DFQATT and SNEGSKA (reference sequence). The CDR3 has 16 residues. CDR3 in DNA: TGCAGTGCTAGAGAATGGGCCGGGGGAGGCACAGATACGCAGTATTTT. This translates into CSAREWAGGGTDTQYF.

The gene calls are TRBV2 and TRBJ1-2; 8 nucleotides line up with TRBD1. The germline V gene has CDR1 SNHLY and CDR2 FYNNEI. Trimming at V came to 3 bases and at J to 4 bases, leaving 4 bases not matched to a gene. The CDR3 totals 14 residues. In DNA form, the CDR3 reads TGTGCCAGCAGTGAGGCCAGGGGGCTCTATGGCTACACCTTC. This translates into CASSEARGLYGYTF.

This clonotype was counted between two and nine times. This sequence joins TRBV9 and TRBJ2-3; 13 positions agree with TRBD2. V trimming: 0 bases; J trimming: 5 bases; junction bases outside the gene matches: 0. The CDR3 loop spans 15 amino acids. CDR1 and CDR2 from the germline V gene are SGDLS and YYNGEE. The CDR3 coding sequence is TGTGCCAGCAGCGTAGGGACTAGCGGGAGAGATACGCAGTATTTT. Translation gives CASSVGTSGRDTQYF. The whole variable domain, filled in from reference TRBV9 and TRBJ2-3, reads DSGVTQTPKHLITATGQRVTLRCSPRSGDLSVYWYQQSLDQGLQFLIQYYNGEERAKGNILERFSAQQFPDLHSELNLSSLELGDSALYFCASSVGTSGRDTQYFGPGTRLTVL.

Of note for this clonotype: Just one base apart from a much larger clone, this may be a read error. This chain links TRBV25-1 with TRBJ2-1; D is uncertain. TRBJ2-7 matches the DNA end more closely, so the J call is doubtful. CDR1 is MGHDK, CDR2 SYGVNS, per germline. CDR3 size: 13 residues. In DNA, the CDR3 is TGTGCCAGCAGTGTGGTTACCTACAATGAGCAGTACTTC. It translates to CASSVVTYNEQYF.

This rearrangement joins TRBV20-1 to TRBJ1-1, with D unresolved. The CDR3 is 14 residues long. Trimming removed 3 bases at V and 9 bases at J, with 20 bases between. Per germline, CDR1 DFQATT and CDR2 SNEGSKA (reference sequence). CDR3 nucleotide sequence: TGCAGTGCTAGCTTAGAGAGCAGAGCCCCGAAAGCTTTCTTT. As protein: CSASLESRAPKAFF.

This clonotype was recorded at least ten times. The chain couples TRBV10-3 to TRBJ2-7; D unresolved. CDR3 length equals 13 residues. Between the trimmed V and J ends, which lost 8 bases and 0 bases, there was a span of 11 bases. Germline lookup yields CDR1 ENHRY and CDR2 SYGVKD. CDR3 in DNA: TGTGCCATCCGACCTGGCACCTCCTACGAGCAGTACTTC. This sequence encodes CAIRPGTSYEQYF.

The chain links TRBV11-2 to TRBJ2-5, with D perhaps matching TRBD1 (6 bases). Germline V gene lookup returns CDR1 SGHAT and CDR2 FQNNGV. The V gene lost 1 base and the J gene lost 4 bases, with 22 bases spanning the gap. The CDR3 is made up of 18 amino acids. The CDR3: CASSLGSTGIEWRETQYF. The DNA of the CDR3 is TGTGCCAGCAGCTTAGGCTCTACAGGGATTGAATGGCGAGAGACCCAGTACTTC.

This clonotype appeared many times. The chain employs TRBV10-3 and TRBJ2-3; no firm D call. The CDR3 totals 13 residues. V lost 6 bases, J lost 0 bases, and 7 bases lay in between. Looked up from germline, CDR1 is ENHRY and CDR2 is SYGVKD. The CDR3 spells CAISDPSTDTQYF. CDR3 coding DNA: TGTGCCATCAGCGACCCTAGCACAGATACGCAGTATTTT.

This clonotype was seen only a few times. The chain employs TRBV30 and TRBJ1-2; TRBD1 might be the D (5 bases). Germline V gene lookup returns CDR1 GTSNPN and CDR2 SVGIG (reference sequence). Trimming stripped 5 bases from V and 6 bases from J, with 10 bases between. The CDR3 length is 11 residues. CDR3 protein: CAWLDTDGYTF. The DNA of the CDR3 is TGTGCCTGGTTGGACACGGATGGCTACACCTTC.

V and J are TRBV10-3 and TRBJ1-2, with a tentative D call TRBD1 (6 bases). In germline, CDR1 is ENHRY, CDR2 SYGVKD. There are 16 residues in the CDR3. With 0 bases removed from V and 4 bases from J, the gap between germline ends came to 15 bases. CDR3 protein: CAISESHYRDGYGYTF. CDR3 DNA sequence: TGTGCCATCAGTGAGTCCCACTACAGGGACGGCTATGGCTACACCTTC.

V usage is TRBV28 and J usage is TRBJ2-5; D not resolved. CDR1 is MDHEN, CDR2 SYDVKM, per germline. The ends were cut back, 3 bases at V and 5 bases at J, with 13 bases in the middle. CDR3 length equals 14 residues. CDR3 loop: CASSFVGLRETQYF. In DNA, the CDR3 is TGTGCCAGCAGTTTTGTTGGGTTGCGGGAGACCCAGTACTTC.

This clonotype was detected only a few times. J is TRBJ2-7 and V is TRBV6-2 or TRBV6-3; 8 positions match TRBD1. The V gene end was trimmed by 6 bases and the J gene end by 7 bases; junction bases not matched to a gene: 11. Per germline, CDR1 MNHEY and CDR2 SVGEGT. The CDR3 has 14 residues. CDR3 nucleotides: TGTGCCAGCAGATTCATGGACAGGGAGGAAGAGCAGTACTTC. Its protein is CASRFMDREEEQYF.

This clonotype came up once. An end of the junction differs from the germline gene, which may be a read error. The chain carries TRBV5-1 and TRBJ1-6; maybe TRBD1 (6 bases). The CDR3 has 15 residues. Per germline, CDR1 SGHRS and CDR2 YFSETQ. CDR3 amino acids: CASTDPGQTNSPPHF. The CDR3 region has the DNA TGCGCCAGCACCGATCCAGGACAGACGAATTCACCCCCCCACTTT.

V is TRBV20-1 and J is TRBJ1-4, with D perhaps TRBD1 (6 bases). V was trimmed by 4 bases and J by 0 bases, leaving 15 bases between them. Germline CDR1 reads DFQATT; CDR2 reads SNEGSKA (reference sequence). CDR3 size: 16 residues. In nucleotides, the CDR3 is TGCAGTGCTACTGGGACACAGGATTCAACTAATGAAAAACTGTTTTTT. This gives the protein CSATGTQDSTNEKLFF.

Here the CDR3 DNA reads TGTGCCAGCAGCTTTGGAACAGGGGGCTCGTGGGAGACCCAGTACTTC. Its translation is CASSFGTGGSWETQYF. The rearrangement links TRBV5-6 to TRBJ2-5; 9 nucleotides line up with TRBD1. Germline V gene lookup returns CDR1 SGHDT and CDR2 YYEEEE. Trimming removed 2 bases from V and 5 bases from J; junction bases left unmatched: 10. The CDR3 is 16 residues long.

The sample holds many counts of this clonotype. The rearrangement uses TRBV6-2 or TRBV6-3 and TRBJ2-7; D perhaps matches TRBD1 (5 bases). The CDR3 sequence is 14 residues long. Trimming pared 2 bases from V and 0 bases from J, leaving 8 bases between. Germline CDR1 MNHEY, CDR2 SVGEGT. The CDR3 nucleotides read TGTGCCAGCAGTTACACAGGAAGCTCCTACGAGCAGTACTTC. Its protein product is CASSYTGSSYEQYF.